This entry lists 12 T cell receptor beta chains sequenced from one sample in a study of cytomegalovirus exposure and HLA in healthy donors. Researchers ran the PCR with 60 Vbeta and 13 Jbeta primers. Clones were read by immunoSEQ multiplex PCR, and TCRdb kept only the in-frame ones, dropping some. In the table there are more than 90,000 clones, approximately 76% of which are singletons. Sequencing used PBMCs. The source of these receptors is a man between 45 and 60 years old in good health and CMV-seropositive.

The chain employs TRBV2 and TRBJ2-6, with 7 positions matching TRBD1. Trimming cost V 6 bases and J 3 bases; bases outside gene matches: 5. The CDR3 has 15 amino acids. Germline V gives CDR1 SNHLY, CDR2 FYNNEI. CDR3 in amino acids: CASRLTGVGANVLTF. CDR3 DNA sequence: TGTGCCAGCAGACTAACAGGGGTTGGGGCCAACGTCCTGACTTTC.

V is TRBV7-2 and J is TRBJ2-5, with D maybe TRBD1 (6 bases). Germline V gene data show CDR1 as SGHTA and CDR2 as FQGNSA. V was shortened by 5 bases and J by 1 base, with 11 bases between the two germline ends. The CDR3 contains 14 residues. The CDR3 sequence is CASSLGQSQETQYF. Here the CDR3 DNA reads TGTGCCAGCAGCCTCGGACAGTCCCAAGAGACCCAGTACTTC.

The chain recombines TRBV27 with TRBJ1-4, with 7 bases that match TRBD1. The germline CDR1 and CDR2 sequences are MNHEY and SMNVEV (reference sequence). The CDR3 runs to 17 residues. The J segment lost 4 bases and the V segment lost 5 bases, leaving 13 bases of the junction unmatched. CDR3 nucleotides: TGTGCCAGCAGTCTCCTCGCCGACAGGGTCCGTAATGAAAAACTGTTTTTT. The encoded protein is CASSLLADRVRNEKLFF.

Written as DNA, the CDR3 is TGTGCCAGCAGTACAGGGGGCGAGACCTACAATGAGCAGTTCTTC. Protein: CASSTGGETYNEQFF. The chain has TRBV6-6 and TRBJ2-1, with 9 bases lining up with TRBD1. Germline V gives CDR1 MNHNY, CDR2 SVGAGI (reference sequence). V lost 5 bases to trimming and J lost 2 bases; unmatched junction nucleotides: 4. The CDR3 sequence is 15 residues long.

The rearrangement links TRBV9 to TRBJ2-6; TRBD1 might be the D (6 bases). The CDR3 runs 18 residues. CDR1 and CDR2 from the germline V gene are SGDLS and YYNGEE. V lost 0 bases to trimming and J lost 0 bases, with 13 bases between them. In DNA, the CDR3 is TGTGCCAGCAGCGTAGCGCTGGGGGCCTACTCTGGGGCCAACGTCCTGACTTTC. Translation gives CASSVALGAYSGANVLTF.

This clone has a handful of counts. The CDR3 nucleotides are TGTGCCAGCAGTTCACAAATAACCGGGGAGCTGTTTTTT. Its protein is CASSSQITGELFF. V usage is TRBV6-5 and J usage is TRBJ2-2; no reliable D call. The CDR3 is 13 residues long. Germline lookup yields CDR1 MNHEY and CDR2 SVGAGI. Trimming took 4 bases from V and 5 from J, leaving 8 bases between them.

CDR3 in DNA: TGCGCCAGCAGTGGTAATGGCTACACCTTC. Translated, it gives CASSGNGYTF. V usage is TRBV10-2 and J usage is TRBJ1-2; D is unresolved. The CDR3 runs to 10 residues. Between the trimmed V and J ends, which lost 4 bases and 6 bases, there was a span of 3 bases. CDR1 WSHSY and CDR2 SAAADI come from the germline V gene.

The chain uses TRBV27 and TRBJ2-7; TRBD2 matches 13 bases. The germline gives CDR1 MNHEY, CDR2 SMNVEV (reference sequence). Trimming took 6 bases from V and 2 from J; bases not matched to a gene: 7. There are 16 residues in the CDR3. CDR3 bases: TGTGCCAGCAGCATGGTACTAGCGGGAGGGCCCTACGAGCAGTACTTC. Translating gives CASSMVLAGGPYEQYF.

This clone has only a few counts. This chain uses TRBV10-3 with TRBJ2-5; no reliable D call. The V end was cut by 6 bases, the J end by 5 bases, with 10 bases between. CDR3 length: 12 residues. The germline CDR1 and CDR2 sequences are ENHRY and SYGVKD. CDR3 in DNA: TGTGCCATCAGCCCTAACGGGGAGACCCAGTACTTC. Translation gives CAISPNGETQYF.

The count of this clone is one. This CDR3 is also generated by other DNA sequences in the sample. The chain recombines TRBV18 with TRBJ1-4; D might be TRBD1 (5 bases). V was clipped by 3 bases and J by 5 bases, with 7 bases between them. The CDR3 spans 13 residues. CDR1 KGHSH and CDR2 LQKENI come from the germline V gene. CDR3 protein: CASSPGQNEKLFF. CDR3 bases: TGTGCCAGCTCACCCGGACAAAATGAAAAACTGTTTTTT.

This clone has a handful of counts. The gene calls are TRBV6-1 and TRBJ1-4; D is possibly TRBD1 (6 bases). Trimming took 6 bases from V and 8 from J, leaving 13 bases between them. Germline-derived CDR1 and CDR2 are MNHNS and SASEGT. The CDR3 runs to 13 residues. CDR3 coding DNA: TGTGCCAGCAGAACAGGGAACCAGGAAAAACTGTTTTTT. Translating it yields CASRTGNQEKLFF.

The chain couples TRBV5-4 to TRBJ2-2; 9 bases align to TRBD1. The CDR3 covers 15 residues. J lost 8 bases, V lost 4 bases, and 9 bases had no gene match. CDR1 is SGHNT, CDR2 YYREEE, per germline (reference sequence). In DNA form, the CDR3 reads TGTGCCAGCAGCCAGGGAGGGACAGGGAAAGGGGAGCTGTTTTTT. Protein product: CASSQGGTGKGELFF. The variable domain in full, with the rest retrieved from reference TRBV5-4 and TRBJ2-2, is ETGVTQSPTHLIKTRGQQVTLRCSSQSGHNTVSWYQQALGQGPQFIFQYYREEENGRGNFPPRFSGLQFPNYSSELNVNALELDDSALYLCASSQGGTGKGELFFGEGSRLTVL.